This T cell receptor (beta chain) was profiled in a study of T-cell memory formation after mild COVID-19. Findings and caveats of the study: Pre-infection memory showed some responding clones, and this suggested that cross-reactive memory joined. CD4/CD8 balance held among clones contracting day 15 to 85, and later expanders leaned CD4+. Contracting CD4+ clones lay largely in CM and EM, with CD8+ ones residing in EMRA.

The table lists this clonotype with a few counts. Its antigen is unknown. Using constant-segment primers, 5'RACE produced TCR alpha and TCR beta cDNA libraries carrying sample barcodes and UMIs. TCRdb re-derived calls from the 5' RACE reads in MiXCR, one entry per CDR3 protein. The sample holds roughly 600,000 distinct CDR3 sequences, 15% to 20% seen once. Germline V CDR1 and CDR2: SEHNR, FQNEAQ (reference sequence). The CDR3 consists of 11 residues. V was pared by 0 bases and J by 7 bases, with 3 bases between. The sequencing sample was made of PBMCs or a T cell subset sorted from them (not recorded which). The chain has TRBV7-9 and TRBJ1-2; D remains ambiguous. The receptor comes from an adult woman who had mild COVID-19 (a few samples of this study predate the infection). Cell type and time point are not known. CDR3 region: CASSLAGGYTF. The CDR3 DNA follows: TGTGCCAGCAGCTTAGCTGGTGGCTACACCTTC.